These 6 T cell receptor beta chains were sequenced from one sample in a study of cytotoxic CD8 clonotypes in ibrutinib-treated CLL. Profiled with immunoSEQ multiplex PCR; TCRdb holds only in-frame clones, not every one. The data hold 160,000 or so clones, with around nine tenths observed a single time. The sequenced sample was PBMCs, obtained at disease progression, from a patient treated with ibrutinib. All receptors come from a human donor with chronic lymphocytic leukemia.

This chain joins TRBV21-1 and TRBJ2-7. TRBV21-1 is a recognized pseudogene. This CDR3 has 12 residues. CDR3 bases: TGTGCCAGCAGCAAAGGGGACTACGAGCAGTACTTC. This sequence encodes CASSKGDYEQYF.

V is TRBV14 and J is TRBJ1-2; D remains ambiguous. This CDR3 is 15 amino acids long. Germline V lookup: CDR1 SGHDN, CDR2 FVKESK. V lost 0 bases, J lost 5 bases, and 13 bases lay in between. The CDR3 sequence: CASSQDNGPPYGYTF. The DNA for the CDR3 is TGTGCCAGCAGCCAAGATAACGGACCGCCATATGGCTACACCTTC.

The chain has TRBV10-2 and TRBJ1-4, with unresolved D. Trimming pared 5 bases from V and 0 bases from J, leaving 4 bases between. The CDR3 is 13 residues long. Germline lookup yields CDR1 WSHSY and CDR2 SAAADI. CDR3 coding DNA: TGCGCCAGCAGTCCCCCAACTAATGAAAAACTGTTTTTT. Translating gives CASSPPTNEKLFF.

The J gene is TRBJ2-1, the V gene TRBV4-2; 10 bases line up with TRBD2. Germline V lookup: CDR1 LGHNA, CDR2 YNFKEQ. The CDR3 runs to 17 residues. V shed 0 bases and J 7 bases; nucleotides not matched to a gene: 9. The CDR3, as DNA: TGTGCCAGCAGCCAAGATCTTAGGCTAGCGGGAGTGAATGAGCAGTTCTTC. Its translation: CASSQDLRLAGVNEQFF.

This chain links TRBV5-6 with TRBJ2-2, with TRBD2 as a possible D gene (5 bases). The CDR3 is 16 residues long. The germline CDR1 and CDR2 sequences are SGHDT and YYEEEE. V lost 4 bases, J lost 4 bases, and 17 bases lay in between. The CDR3 protein is CASSQLGTSPTGELFF. CDR3 sequence (DNA): TGTGCCAGCAGCCAACTCGGCACTAGTCCCACCGGGGAGCTGTTTTTT.

On this clone itself: An end of the junction does not agree with germline; a read error may underlie this. This chain uses TRBV7-7 with TRBJ2-1; 7 bases fit TRBD1. Per germline, CDR1 SSHAT and CDR2 FNYEAQ (reference sequence). The CDR3 extends over 13 amino acids. CDR3 sequence reads: CASSSRQGNEQFF. Here the CDR3 DNA reads TGTGCTAGCAGCTCGAGACAGGGTAATGAGCAGTTCTTC.